This T cell receptor (beta chain) was profiled in a study of cytomegalovirus exposure and HLA in healthy donors. V gave up 1 base and J gave up 3 bases, with 18 bases separating them. Germline V lookup: CDR1 LGHNA, CDR2 YSLEER. The CDR3 consists of 18 residues. Method: immunoSEQ multiplex PCR; TCRdb's copy keeps in-frame clones and lacks some. The sample consists of 45,000 to 65,000 clones, roughly 93% of them appearing once. Sequencing was performed on PBMCs. The chain combines TRBV4-3 with TRBJ1-4; D uncertain. The clonotype comes from a woman between 18 and 29 years old in good health and CMV-seropositive. The CDR3 sequence is CASSQVGVFGQSNEKLFF. The CDR3 DNA reads TGCGCCAGCAGCCAAGTGGGCGTGTTCGGTCAGTCTAATGAAAAACTGTTTTTT.